A single sample is the source of the 17 T cell receptor beta chains below, sequenced in a study of technical replicates of blood from a few donors. Sequencing used immunoSEQ multiplex PCR; TCRdb keeps in-frame clones, though not all of them. This table holds tens of thousands of clones, over 85% found once. Sequences were obtained from T cells isolated from PBMCs. Receptor source: a human donor in good health.

The chain carries TRBV27 and TRBJ1-2; D is undetermined. V was pared by 4 bases and J by 5 bases, with 14 bases between. The V gene's germline CDR1 is MNHEY and CDR2 SMNVEV (reference sequence). The CDR3 contains 14 residues. DNA for the CDR3: TGTGCCAGCAGTTGGGCGGGGTTGAAGTATGGCTACACCTTC. Protein sequence: CASSWAGLKYGYTF.

The rearrangement uses TRBV7-9 and TRBJ1-1; D is unclear. Trimming pared 1 base from V and 2 bases from J, leaving 11 bases between. CDR3 size: 15 residues. Germline values: CDR1 SEHNR, CDR2 FQNEAQ (reference sequence). The CDR3, as DNA: TGTGCCAGCAGCTTAGGAGGAGGTACTAACACTGAAGCTTTCTTT. The encoded protein is CASSLGGGTNTEAFF.

This chain links TRBV18 with TRBJ1-1; perhaps TRBD1 as D (5 bases). Germline-derived CDR1 and CDR2 are KGHSH and LQKENI. V shed 0 bases and J shed 3 bases, with 11 bases lying between them. The CDR3 spans 15 residues. The CDR3 loop is CASSPPGGVDTEAFF. CDR3 DNA sequence: TGTGCCAGCTCACCACCGGGGGGAGTTGACACTGAAGCTTTCTTT.

The J gene is TRBJ2-3, the V gene TRBV29-1, with 7 bases that match TRBD2. This CDR3 is built from 12 residues. Germline values: CDR1 SQVTM, CDR2 ANQGSEA. Losses at the gene ends were 4 bases for V and 5 bases for J; bases not matched to a gene: 3. The CDR3 here is CSVALAVDTQYF. The CDR3 DNA reads TGCAGCGTTGCCCTAGCGGTAGATACGCAGTATTTT.

This clone was counted once. V is TRBV13 and J is TRBJ1-3; D perhaps matches TRBD1 (6 bases). The V gene's germline CDR1 is PRHDT and CDR2 FYEKMQ (reference sequence). This CDR3 region has 14 residues. Trimming shortened V by 4 bases and J by 7 bases, and 14 bases separated the two germline ends. The CDR3 bases are TGTGCCAGCAGCTCTTGGACAGACCAGAACACCATATATTTT. It specifies CASSSWTDQNTIYF. The variable domain in full, with the rest retrieved from reference TRBV13 and TRBJ1-3, is AAGVIQSPRHLIKEKRETATLKCYPIPRHDTVYWYQQGPGQDPQFLISFYEKMQSDKGSIPDRFSAQQFSDYHSELNMSSLELGDSALYFCASSSWTDQNTIYFGEGSWLTVV.

V is TRBV5-4 and J is TRBJ2-7; D may be TRBD2 (6 bases). The CDR3 length is 14 residues. Trimming pared 0 bases from V and 1 base from J, leaving 8 bases between. Germline-derived CDR1 and CDR2 are SGHNT and YYREEE (reference sequence). CDR3 loop: CASSLAGGSYEQYF. CDR3 DNA: TGTGCCAGCAGCTTGGCCGGGGGATCCTACGAGCAGTACTTC.

The chain joins TRBV7-8 to TRBJ2-2, with D hard to call. The length of the CDR3 is 15 residues. Germline V CDR1 and CDR2: SGHVS, FQNEAQ. The V end lost 2 bases, the J end lost 1 base, and 8 bases lay between the germline ends. Here the CDR3 reads CASSLPSENTGELFF. The CDR3 DNA sequence: TGTGCCAGCAGCTTACCCAGCGAGAACACCGGGGAGCTGTTTTTT.

V gene TRBV11-2 combines with J gene TRBJ2-1; TRBD2 is a possible D gene (6 bases). V was cut by 2 bases and J by 10 bases, with 15 bases left in between. Per germline, CDR1 SGHAT and CDR2 FQNNGV. This CDR3 region has 14 residues. The CDR3 is CASSLRRESGEQFF. CDR3 nucleotides: TGTGCCAGCAGCTTACGACGGGAGAGCGGGGAGCAGTTCTTC.

Only one count was recorded for this clone. The chain joins TRBV6-5 to TRBJ2-7; no reliable D call. CDR3 length: 15 residues. The V end was cut by 0 bases, the J end by 1 base, with 10 bases between. The germline gives CDR1 MNHEY, CDR2 SVGAGI. The CDR3: CASSYSNAASYEQYF. In DNA, the CDR3 is TGTGCCAGCAGTTACTCGAATGCGGCTTCCTACGAGCAGTACTTC.

The V call is TRBV21-1, the J call TRBJ1-5. TRBV21-1 is described as a pseudogene. The CDR3 has 17 amino acids. CDR3 sequence (DNA): TGTGCCAGCAGCAAAGATCGGTGGCCAGGAGGAAATCAGCCCCAGCATTTT. It specifies CASSKDRWPGGNQPQHF.

CDR3 sequence: CASSPGGSGGELFF. The CDR3 DNA follows: TGTGCCAGCAGCCCCGGGGGGTCCGGCGGGGAGCTGTTTTTT. The chain links TRBV27 to TRBJ2-2, with TRBD2 matching over 7 bases. Trimming removed 6 bases from V and 7 bases from J; junction bases left unmatched: 8. Per the germline V gene, CDR1 is MNHEY and CDR2 is SMNVEV (reference sequence). The CDR3 extends over 14 amino acids.

The V and J genes are TRBV19 and TRBJ2-1; TRBD2 aligns across 7 bases. V gave up 3 bases and J gave up 6 bases; unmatched junction bases: 2. Germline V gene data show CDR1 as LNHDA and CDR2 as SQIVND (reference sequence). The CDR3 length is 13 residues. CDR3 nucleotides: TGTGCCAGTAGTATTACTAGCGCCAATGAGCAGTTCTTC. Amino acid sequence: CASSITSANEQFF.

The V call is TRBV28, the J call TRBJ2-5, with TRBD2 matching over 8 bases. There are 15 residues in the CDR3. CDR1 MDHEN and CDR2 SYDVKM come from the germline V gene. Germline trimming cut 6 bases from V and 0 bases from J; bases unmatched to any gene: 6. CDR3 in DNA: TGTGCCAGCAGCGCGGCTAGCGGGTACCAAGAGACCCAGTACTTC. Translated, it gives CASSAASGYQETQYF.

CDR3 in amino acids: CAISESRDSGANVLTF. Here the CDR3 DNA reads TGTGCCATCAGTGAGTCGAGAGATTCTGGGGCCAACGTCCTGACTTTC. This chain connects TRBV10-3 to TRBJ2-6; D gene unclear. CDR1 is ENHRY and CDR2 is SYGVKD in the germline V gene. Between the trimmed V and J ends, which lost 0 bases and 1 base, there was a span of 7 bases. The CDR3 spans 16 residues.

The chain recombines TRBV7-9 with TRBJ2-5; 7 bases fit TRBD1. This CDR3 spans 14 amino acids. V shed 5 bases and J 5 bases; nucleotides not matched to a gene: 8. CDR1 and CDR2 (germline): SEHNR, FQNEAQ (reference sequence). CDR3 DNA: TGTGCCAGCAGCCAAACAGGGGTGAAGGAGACCCAGTACTTC. Translated: CASSQTGVKETQYF.

This clone was seen a handful of times. The chain uses TRBV19 and TRBJ2-7; 10 bases map to TRBD2. V dropped 6 bases and J dropped 4; count of bases not matched to a gene: 12. The CDR3 consists of 16 residues. Looked up from germline, CDR1 is LNHDA and CDR2 is SQIVND (reference sequence). The CDR3 DNA reads TGTGCCAGTAGCCTCAATGTACCTAGCGGGAGTTACGAGCAGTACTTC. This translates into CASSLNVPSGSYEQYF.

This chain joins TRBV5-1 and TRBJ1-3; TRBD1 might be the D (6 bases). Trimming cost V 3 bases and J 2 bases, with 12 bases left between them. Germline CDR1 is SGHRS and CDR2 is YFSETQ. The CDR3 covers 15 residues. The CDR3 DNA reads as TGCGCCAGCAGCTACACAGGGTCTGCTGGAAACACCATATATTTT. The encoded protein is CASSYTGSAGNTIYF.